Here is one T cell receptor beta chain with its context. What it binds is not known. These data come from a study of T cells in localized non-small cell lung cancer. Here immunoSEQ multiplex PCR was the method, and the copy in TCRdb shows in-frame clones only, minus some. This repertoire shows roughly 48,000 clones, about 80% found once; its top ten account for 17%. CDR3 size: 13 residues. V lost 3 bases, J lost 7 bases, and 10 bases lay in between. CDR1 and CDR2 (germline): LNHDA, SQIVND (reference sequence). Study outcomes and limitations: Increased T cell density in blood showed an association with longer overall survival.

The TCR was taken from a man aged 35 to 70 with stage I squamous cell lung carcinoma. This material consisted of peripheral blood, taken before any cancer treatment. The J gene is TRBJ1-5, the V gene TRBV19; D not certain. Written as DNA, the CDR3 is TGTGCCAGTAGTATTGACGGAGGACAGCCCCAGCATTTT. It yields the protein CASSIDGGQPQHF.